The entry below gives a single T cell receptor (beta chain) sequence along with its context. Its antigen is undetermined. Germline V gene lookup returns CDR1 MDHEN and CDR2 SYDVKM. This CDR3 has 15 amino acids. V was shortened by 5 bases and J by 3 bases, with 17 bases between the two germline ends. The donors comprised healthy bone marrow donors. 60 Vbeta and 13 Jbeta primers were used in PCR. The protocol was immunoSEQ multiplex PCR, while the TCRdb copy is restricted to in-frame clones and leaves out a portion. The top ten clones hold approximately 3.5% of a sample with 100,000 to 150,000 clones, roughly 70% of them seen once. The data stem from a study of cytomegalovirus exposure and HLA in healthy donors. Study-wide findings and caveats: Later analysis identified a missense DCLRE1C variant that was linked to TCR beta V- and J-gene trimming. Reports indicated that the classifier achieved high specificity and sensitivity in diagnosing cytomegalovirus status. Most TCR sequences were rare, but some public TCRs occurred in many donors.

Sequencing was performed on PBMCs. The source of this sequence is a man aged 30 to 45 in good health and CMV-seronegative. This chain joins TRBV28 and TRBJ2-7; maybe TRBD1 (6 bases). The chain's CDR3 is CASSVAGTPGYEQYF. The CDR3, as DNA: TGTGCCAGCAGTGTCGCCGGGACACCGGGCTACGAGCAGTACTTC.